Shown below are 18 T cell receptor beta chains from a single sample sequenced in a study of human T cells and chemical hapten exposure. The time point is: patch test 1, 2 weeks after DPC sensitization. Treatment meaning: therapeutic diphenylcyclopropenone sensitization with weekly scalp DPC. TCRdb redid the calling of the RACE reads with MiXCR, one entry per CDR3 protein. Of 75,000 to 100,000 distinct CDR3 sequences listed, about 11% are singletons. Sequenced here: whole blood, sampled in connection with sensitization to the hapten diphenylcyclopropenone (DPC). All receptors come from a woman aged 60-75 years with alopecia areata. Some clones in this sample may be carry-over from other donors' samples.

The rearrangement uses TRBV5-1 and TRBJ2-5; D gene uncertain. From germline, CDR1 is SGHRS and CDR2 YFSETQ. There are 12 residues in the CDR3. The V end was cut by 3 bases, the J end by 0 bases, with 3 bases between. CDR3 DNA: TGCGCCAGCAGCTCCTACCAAGAGACCCAGTACTTC. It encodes CASSSYQETQYF. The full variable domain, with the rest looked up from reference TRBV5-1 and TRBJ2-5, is KAGVTQTPRYLIKTRGQQVTLSCSPISGHRSVSWYQQTPGQGLQFLFEYFSETQRNKGNFPGRFSGRQFSNSRSEMNVSTLELGDSALYLCASSSYQETQYFGPGTRLLVL.

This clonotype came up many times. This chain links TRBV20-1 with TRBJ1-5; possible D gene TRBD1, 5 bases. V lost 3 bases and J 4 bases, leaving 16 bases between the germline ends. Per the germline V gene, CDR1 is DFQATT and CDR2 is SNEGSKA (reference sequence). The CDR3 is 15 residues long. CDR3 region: CSARRDPGGNQPQHF. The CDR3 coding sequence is TGCAGTGCTAGGAGGGACCCCGGCGGGAATCAGCCCCAGCATTTT.

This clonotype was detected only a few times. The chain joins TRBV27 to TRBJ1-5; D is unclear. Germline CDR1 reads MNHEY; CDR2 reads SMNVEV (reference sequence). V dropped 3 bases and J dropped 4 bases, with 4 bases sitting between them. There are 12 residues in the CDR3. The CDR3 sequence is CASSFQNQPQHF. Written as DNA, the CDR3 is TGTGCCAGCAGTTTCCAGAATCAGCCCCAGCATTTT.

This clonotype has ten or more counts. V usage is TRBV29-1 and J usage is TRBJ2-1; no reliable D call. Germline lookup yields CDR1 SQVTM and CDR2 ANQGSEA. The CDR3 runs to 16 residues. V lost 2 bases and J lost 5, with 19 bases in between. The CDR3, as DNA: TGCAGCGTTGAACCACAAATGACAACCATTCACAATGAGCAGTTCTTC. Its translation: CSVEPQMTTIHNEQFF.

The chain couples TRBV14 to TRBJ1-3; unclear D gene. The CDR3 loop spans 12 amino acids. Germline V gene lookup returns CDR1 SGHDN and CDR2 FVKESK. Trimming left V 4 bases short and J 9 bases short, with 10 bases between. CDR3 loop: CASSLMASTIYF. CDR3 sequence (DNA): TGTGCCAGCAGCCTGATGGCAAGCACCATATATTTT. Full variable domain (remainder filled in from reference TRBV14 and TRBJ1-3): EAGVTQFPSHSVIEKGQTVTLRCDPISGHDNLYWYRRVMGKEIKFLLHFVKESKQDESGMPNNRFLAERTGGTYSTLKVQPAELEDSGVYFCASSLMASTIYFGEGSWLTVV.

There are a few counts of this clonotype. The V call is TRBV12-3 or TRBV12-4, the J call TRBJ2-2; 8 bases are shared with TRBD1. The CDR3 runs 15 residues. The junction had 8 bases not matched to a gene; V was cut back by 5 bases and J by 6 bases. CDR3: CASSPGQGRSGELFF. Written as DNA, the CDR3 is TGTGCCAGCAGTCCCGGACAGGGTCGGTCCGGGGAGCTGTTTTTT.

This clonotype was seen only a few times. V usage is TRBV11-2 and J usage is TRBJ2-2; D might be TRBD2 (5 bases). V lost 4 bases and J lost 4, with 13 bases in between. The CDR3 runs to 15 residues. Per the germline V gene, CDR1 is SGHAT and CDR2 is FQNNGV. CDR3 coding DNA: TGTGCCAGCAGCTCCCAGCTTGGAGGCACCGGGGAGCTGTTTTTT. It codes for CASSSQLGGTGELFF.

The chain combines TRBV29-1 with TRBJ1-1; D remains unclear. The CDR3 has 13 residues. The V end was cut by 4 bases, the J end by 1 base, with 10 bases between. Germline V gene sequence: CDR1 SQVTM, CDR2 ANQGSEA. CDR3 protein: CSVGPGRNTEAFF. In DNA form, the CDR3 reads TGCAGCGTTGGACCAGGACGGAACACTGAAGCTTTCTTT.

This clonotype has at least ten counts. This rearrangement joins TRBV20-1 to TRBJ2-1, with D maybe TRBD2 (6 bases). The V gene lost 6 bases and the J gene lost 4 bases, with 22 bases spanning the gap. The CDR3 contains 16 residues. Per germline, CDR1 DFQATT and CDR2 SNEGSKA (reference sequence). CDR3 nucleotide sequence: TGCAGTGCCCTGGCGGGGTCCACTACGATATACAATGAGCAGTTCTTC. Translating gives CSALAGSTTIYNEQFF.

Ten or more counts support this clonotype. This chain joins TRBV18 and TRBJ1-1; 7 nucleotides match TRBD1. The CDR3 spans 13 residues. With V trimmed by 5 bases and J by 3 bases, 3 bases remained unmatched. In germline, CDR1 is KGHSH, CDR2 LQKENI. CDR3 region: CASSSTGDTEAFF. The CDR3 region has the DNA TGTGCCAGCTCATCTACAGGGGACACTGAAGCTTTCTTT.

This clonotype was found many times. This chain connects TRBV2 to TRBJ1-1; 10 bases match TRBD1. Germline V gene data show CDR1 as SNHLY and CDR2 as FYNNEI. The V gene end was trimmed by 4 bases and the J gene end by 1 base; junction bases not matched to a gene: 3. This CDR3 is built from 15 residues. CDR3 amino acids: CASSGRTGGNTEAFF. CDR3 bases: TGTGCCAGCAGTGGCCGGACAGGGGGGAACACTGAAGCTTTCTTT.

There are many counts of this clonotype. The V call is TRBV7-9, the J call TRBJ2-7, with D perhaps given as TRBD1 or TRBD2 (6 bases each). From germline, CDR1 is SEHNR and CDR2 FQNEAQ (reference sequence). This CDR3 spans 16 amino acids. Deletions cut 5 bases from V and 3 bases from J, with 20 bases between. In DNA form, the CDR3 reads TGTGCCAGCAGCCCAGGCCCCTCGGGGGCAAGCTACGAGCAGTACTTC. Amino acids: CASSPGPSGASYEQYF.

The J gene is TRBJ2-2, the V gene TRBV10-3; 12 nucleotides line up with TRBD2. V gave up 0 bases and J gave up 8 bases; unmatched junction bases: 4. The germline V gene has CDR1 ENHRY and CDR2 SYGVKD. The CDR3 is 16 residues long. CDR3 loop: CAISESRTSGAGELFF. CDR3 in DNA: TGTGCCATCAGTGAGTCCCGGACTAGCGGGGCTGGGGAGCTGTTTTTT.

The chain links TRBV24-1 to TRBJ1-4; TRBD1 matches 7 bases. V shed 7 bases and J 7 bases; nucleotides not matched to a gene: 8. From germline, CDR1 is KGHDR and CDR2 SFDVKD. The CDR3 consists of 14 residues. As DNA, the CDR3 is TGTGCCACCAGCGGAGACAGGGTCGGTGAAAAACTGTTTTTT. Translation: CATSGDRVGEKLFF.

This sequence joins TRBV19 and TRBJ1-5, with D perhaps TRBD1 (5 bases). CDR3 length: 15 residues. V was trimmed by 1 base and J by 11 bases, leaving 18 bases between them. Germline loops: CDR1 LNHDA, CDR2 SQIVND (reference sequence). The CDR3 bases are TGTGCCAGTAGTATAGGATACCGGGACGCCCGGACCCAGCATTTT. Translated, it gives CASSIGYRDARTQHF.

The CDR3: CASSVQGNYGYTF. In nucleotides, the CDR3 is TGTGCCAGCAGCGTACAGGGGAACTATGGCTACACCTTC. The chain has TRBV9 and TRBJ1-2, with D possibly matching TRBD1 (6 bases). Germline assignment: CDR1 SGDLS and CDR2 YYNGEE. Deletions cut 1 base from V and 2 bases from J, with 6 bases between. This CDR3 is 13 amino acids long.

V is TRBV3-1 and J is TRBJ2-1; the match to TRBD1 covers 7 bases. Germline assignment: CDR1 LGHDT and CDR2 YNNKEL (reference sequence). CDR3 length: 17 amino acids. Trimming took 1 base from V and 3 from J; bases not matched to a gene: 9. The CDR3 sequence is CASSQGGDRVYYNEQFF. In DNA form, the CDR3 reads TGTGCCAGCAGCCAAGGGGGAGACAGGGTTTACTACAATGAGCAGTTCTTC.

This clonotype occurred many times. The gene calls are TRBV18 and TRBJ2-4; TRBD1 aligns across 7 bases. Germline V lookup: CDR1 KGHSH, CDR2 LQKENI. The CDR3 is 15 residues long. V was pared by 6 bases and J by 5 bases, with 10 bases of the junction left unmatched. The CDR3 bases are TGTGCCAGCTCGCCGAATCGGGACAGCCAAAACATTCAGTACTTC. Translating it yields CASSPNRDSQNIQYF.